Detailed here is one T cell receptor (beta chain). One end of the junction varies from germline; a read error may be responsible. This record comes from a study of shared clonotypes between healthy human individuals. Here immunoSEQ multiplex PCR was the method, and the copy in TCRdb shows in-frame clones only, minus some. Of hundreds of thousands of clones in the sample, around 72% were seen once. The TCR comes from a woman under 40 in good health. The sample taken for sequencing was memory CD4+ T cells sorted from blood. Documented subset: CD45RA-negative fraction.

The CDR3 region has the DNA TGTGCCAGCAGCCCAGGACAGGGCCGAACCTACAAGCAGTACTTC. Amino acids: CASSPGQGRTYKQYF. J is TRBJ2-7 and V is TRBV7-3; 8 nucleotides align to TRBD1. Germline assignment: CDR1 SGHTA and CDR2 FQGTGA. This CDR3 has 15 residues.